This is a list of T cell receptor beta chains from one sample in a study of cytomegalovirus exposure and HLA in healthy donors. Libraries were prepared by immunoSEQ multiplex PCR; TCRdb keeps only in-frame clonotypes and omits some of them. In the table there are over 75,000 clones, 60% to 85% of which are singletons. The sample comprised PBMCs. These receptors were collected from a man between 50 and 59 years old in good health and CMV-seropositive. CDR3s include the opening cysteine and the closing phenylalanine or tryptophan. The D gene is left open where the match is weak. Clone size, where shown, is once, few, many, or a class for clones that have expanded.

clone size: few
J gene: TRBJ1-4
V gene: TRBV7-6
D gene: TRBD1
CDR3 DNA: TGTGCCAGCAGATTTGGACAGGGGGCGTTTGAAAAACTGTTTTTT
CDR3 protein: CASRFGQGAFEKLFF

clone size: -
J gene: TRBJ2-1
V gene: TRBV27
D gene: TRBD1
CDR3 DNA: TGTGCCAGCACCGAAGGCCGGACAGGCTTCAATGAGCAGTTCTTC
CDR3 protein: CASTEGRTGFNEQFF

clone size: -
J gene: TRBJ2-2
V gene: TRBV5-1
D gene: TRBD1
CDR3 DNA: TGCGCCAGCAGCTTGACCGGGACAGGAACCCTGAACACCGGGGAGCTGTTTTTT
CDR3 protein: CASSLTGTGTLNTGELFF

clone size: -
J gene: TRBJ1-2
V gene: TRBV10-2
D gene: -
CDR3 DNA: TGCGCCAGCAGTGAGTCAGGTGGCAGGGGATTAGATGGCTACACCTTC
CDR3 protein: CASSESGGRGLDGYTF

clone size: -
J gene: TRBJ2-2
V gene: TRBV9
D gene: TRBD2
CDR3 DNA: TGTGCCAGCAGCTCGACTAGCGGGGAAACCGGGGAGCTGTTTTTT
CDR3 protein: CASSSTSGETGELFF

clone size: -
J gene: TRBJ1-6
V gene: TRBV6-5
D gene: -
CDR3 DNA: TGTGCCAGCAGAAGACAGAGCTCCTATAATTCACCCCTCAACTTT
CDR3 protein: CASRRQSSYNSPLNF

clone size: -
J gene: TRBJ1-3
V gene: TRBV9
D gene: TRBD1
CDR3 DNA: TGTGCCAGCAGCGTGGGGACAGCGAACTCTGGAAACACCATATATTTT
CDR3 protein: CASSVGTANSGNTIYF

clone size: -
J gene: TRBJ1-5
V gene: TRBV30
D gene: -
CDR3 DNA: TGTGCCTGGAGACGACCGGGGTCCGGGAGACAGCCCCAGCATTTT
CDR3 protein: CAWRRPGSGRQPQHF

clone size: -
J gene: TRBJ1-1
V gene: TRBV19
D gene: -
CDR3 DNA: TGTGCCAGTAGTGCCCCCCCACACCTTGAAGCTTTCTTT
CDR3 protein: CASSAPPHLEAFF

clone size: -
J gene: TRBJ1-1
V gene: TRBV4-1
D gene: -
CDR3 DNA: TGCGCCAGCAGCCAAGTTCTTATGAACACTGAAGCTTTCTTT
CDR3 protein: CASSQVLMNTEAFF

clone size: -
J gene: TRBJ1-1
V gene: TRBV9
D gene: -
CDR3 DNA: TGTGCCAGCAGCCCCCGGCAGGGATCAAACACTGAAGCTTTCTTT
CDR3 protein: CASSPRQGSNTEAFF

clone size: -
J gene: TRBJ1-1
V gene: TRBV2
D gene: TRBD1
CDR3 DNA: TGTGCCAGCACGACAGGGTACAAAGCTTTCTTT
CDR3 protein: CASTTGYKAFF

clone size: -
J gene: TRBJ1-2
V gene: TRBV2
D gene: -
CDR3 DNA: TGTGCCAGCAGTGTGCAGGGTAACACGGATGGCTACCCCTTC
CDR3 protein: CASSVQGNTDGYPF

clone size: -
J gene: TRBJ2-3
V gene: TRBV19
D gene: TRBD1
CDR3 DNA: TGTGCCAGTAGTACGGGACAGGCCCTTTACACAGATACGCAGTATTTT
CDR3 protein: CASSTGQALYTDTQYF

clone size: -
J gene: TRBJ1-2
V gene: TRBV9
D gene: -
CDR3 DNA: TGTGCCAGCAGCCCTATTTGGGGTTCGGGAGATGGCTACACCTTC
CDR3 protein: CASSPIWGSGDGYTF

clone size: -
J gene: TRBJ1-1
V gene: TRBV28
D gene: -
CDR3 DNA: TGTGCCAGCAGTTTACCTGGGGCGAAAGCTTTCTTT
CDR3 protein: CASSLPGAKAFF

clone size: -
J gene: TRBJ2-7
V gene: TRBV6-5
D gene: -
CDR3 DNA: TGTGCCAGCAGTTACTCAGAGGCCAGCTCCTACGAGCAGTACTTC
CDR3 protein: CASSYSEASSYEQYF

clone size: -
J gene: TRBJ2-3
V gene: TRBV7-3
D gene: TRBD2
CDR3 DNA: TGTGCCAGCAGCACCAAACTAGCGGGGTCAGATACGCAGTATTTT
CDR3 protein: CASSTKLAGSDTQYF

clone size: -
J gene: TRBJ2-7
V gene: TRBV6-1
D gene: TRBD1
CDR3 DNA: TGTGCCTCCCGGTGGGGTGGCAGGGGGCAGAACGAGCAGTACTTC
CDR3 protein: CASRWGGRGQNEQYF

clone size: -
J gene: TRBJ1-6
V gene: TRBV13
D gene: TRBD1
CDR3 DNA: TGTGCCAGCAGCCCAAGACAGGGACATAATTCACCCCTCCACTTT
CDR3 protein: CASSPRQGHNSPLHF

clone size: -
J gene: TRBJ1-2
V gene: TRBV18
D gene: -
CDR3 DNA: TGTGCCAGCTCCCCTGCGGCTAACTATGGCTACACCTTC
CDR3 protein: CASSPAANYGYTF

clone size: -
J gene: TRBJ2-7
V gene: TRBV6-5
D gene: TRBD2
CDR3 DNA: TGTGCCAGTCGGTCGGGGGGGTGGAACTACGAGCAGTACTTC
CDR3 protein: CASRSGGWNYEQYF

clone size: few
J gene: TRBJ2-3
V gene: TRBV5-4
D gene: TRBD2
CDR3 DNA: TGTGCCACCCAGGGAGGGGCAATGGATACGCAGTATTTT
CDR3 protein: CATQGGAMDTQYF

clone size: -
J gene: TRBJ2-2
V gene: TRBV7-2
D gene: TRBD2
CDR3 DNA: TGTGCCAGCAGCTTAATAGCGGGGGTCACCGGGGAGCTGTTTTTT
CDR3 protein: CASSLIAGVTGELFF